The rows below give T cell receptor beta chains drawn from one sample of a study of CD8 T cells in Susac syndrome. TCRdb itself ran the immunoSEQ multiplex PCR reads through MiXCR, one entry per CDR3 protein. The table has about 200,000 distinct CDR3 sequences, about 95% seen once; the top ten hold less than 0.11%. Source material: CD4+ T cells from PBMCs. These receptors all stem from a human donor in good health. Both conserved end residues are part of each CDR3. Each record gives: clone size, D gene, J gene, V gene, CDR3 length, CDR3 protein, CDR3 DNA. D genes are given only for firm matches. Size is omitted from some rows. Given values are once, few, many or a class for expanded clones.

>NA|NA|TRBJ2-1|TRBV18|14
CASSSRWKANEQFF
TGTGCCAGCTCCTCCCGGTGGAAAGCCAATGAGCAGTTCTTC
>NA|TRBD2|TRBJ2-1|TRBV3-1|17
CASSQGGLAGVYNEQFF
TGTGCCAGCAGCCAAGGGGGACTAGCGGGTGTATACAATGAGCAGTTCTTC
>NA|TRBD2|TRBJ2-7|TRBV4-3|14
CASSQEAGVHEQYF
TGCGCCAGCAGCCAAGAGGCGGGGGTACACGAGCAGTACTTC
>NA|TRBD2|TRBJ2-5|TRBV30|15
CAWSDGLGLQETQYF
TGTGCCTGGAGTGACGGACTAGGCCTTCAAGAGACCCAGTACTTC
>NA|TRBD1|TRBJ1-4|TRBV9|14
CASTTGTANEKLFF
TGTGCCAGCACTACGGGGACAGCTAATGAAAAACTGTTTTTT
>NA|NA|TRBJ2-3|TRBV2|14
CASSVPGLIVTQYF
TGTGCCAGCAGCGTACCGGGACTGATCGTTACGCAGTATTTT
>NA|TRBD2|TRBJ2-7|TRBV20-1|14
CSARTGLAAYEQYF
TGCAGTGCTAGGACGGGACTAGCGGCCTACGAGCAGTACTTC
>NA|NA|TRBJ1-6|TRBV20-1|14
CSASYSGDNSPLHF
TGCAGTGCTAGTTATTCTGGAGATAATTCACCCCTCCACTTT
>once|TRBD2|TRBJ2-7|TRBV10-3|12
CATLAGEHEQYF
TGTGCCACCCTCGCGGGGGAGCACGAGCAGTACTTC
>NA|TRBD1|TRBJ1-1|TRBV20-1|10
CSSGGTEAFF
TGCAGTTCAGGGGGCACTGAAGCTTTCTTT
>NA|NA|TRBJ1-3|TRBV11-1|15
CASSLRQSSGNTIYF
TGTGCCAGCAGCCTAAGACAGTCTTCTGGAAACACCATATATTTT
>NA|TRBD2|TRBJ2-5|TRBV6-2/TRBV6-3|15
CASSKLAGGIETQYF
TGTGCCAGCAGTAAACTAGCGGGAGGTATTGAGACCCAGTACTTC
>NA|NA|TRBJ1-2|TRBV20-1|11
CSARYGDGYTF
TGCAGTGCTAGATATGGAGATGGCTACACCTTC
>NA|NA|TRBJ1-1|TRBV6-5|14
CASSYRDPDTEAFF
TGTGCCAGCAGTTACCGTGACCCGGACACTGAAGCTTTCTTT
>NA|NA|TRBJ2-1|TRBV30|12
CAWTAGQYEQFF
TGTGCCTGGACTGCCGGGCAGTATGAGCAGTTCTTC
>NA|NA|TRBJ2-1|TRBV5-1|15
CASSLPLTLYNEQFF
TGCGCCAGCAGTCTCCCATTGACCCTATACAATGAGCAGTTCTTC
>NA|NA|TRBJ2-7|TRBV3-1|12
CASSQDGNEQYF
TGTGCCAGCAGCCAAGATGGTAACGAGCAGTACTTC
>NA|NA|TRBJ2-5|TRBV4-1|13
CASAPPGSETQYF
TGCGCCAGCGCCCCCCCAGGGAGCGAGACCCAGTACTTC
>NA|NA|TRBJ1-2|TRBV29-1|14
CSVVLREGLYGYTF
TGCAGCGTCGTCCTCAGGGAGGGTCTTTATGGCTACACCTTC
>NA|NA|TRBJ1-6|TRBV20-1|14
CSARDEGNNSPLHF
TGCAGTGCTAGAGATGAGGGGAATAATTCACCCCTCCACTTT
>NA|TRBD1|TRBJ1-1|TRBV3-1|14
CASRRGQLNTEAFF
TGTGCCAGCAGACGGGGACAGTTGAACACTGAAGCTTTCTTT
>NA|NA|TRBJ1-5|TRBV12-3/TRBV12-4|17
CASSLRGGVYGNQPQHF
TGTGCCAGCAGTCTCAGAGGGGGGGTGTACGGCAATCAGCCCCAGCATTTT